Sequencing of this T cell receptor beta chain was carried out in a study of metastatic and nonmetastatic thyroid tumors. Looking at the study overall: Thyroid patients, malignant and benign, had repertoires compared across blood and tumor or nodule tissue. Overall study findings and caveats: The reported finding was significantly higher TCR beta diversity in malignant thyroid tumors relative to benign nodules, in blood and tumor.

Before thyroid surgery, none of the patients had received any treatment. Original processing notes: In papillary thyroid cancer, a distant-metastasis classifier was built using CDR3 differences across clinicopathological groups. TCRdb re-analyzed the PCR reads using MiXCR. What appears here as the V and J calls and clone size reflects TCRdb's work, not the paper's. This repertoire shows about 40,000 clones, roughly 16% found once; its top ten account for 3.8%. By share, this clone ranks as medium-sized. Antigen specificity is unknown. This CDR3 contains 14 residues. V was shortened by 0 bases and J by 8 bases, with 13 bases between the two germline ends. Germline CDR1 and CDR2: LGHDT and YNNKEL (reference sequence).

The chain has TRBV3-1 and TRBJ1-2; unclear D gene. This clonotype was sampled from a female donor with papillary thyroid cancer or a benign thyroid nodule (not recorded which). Some clones in this sample may be carry-over from other donors' samples. The sequencing input was blood. CDR3 in DNA: TGTGCCAGCAGCCAAGATCCGGGGAAACGGGGCTACACCTTC. Protein: CASSQDPGKRGYTF.